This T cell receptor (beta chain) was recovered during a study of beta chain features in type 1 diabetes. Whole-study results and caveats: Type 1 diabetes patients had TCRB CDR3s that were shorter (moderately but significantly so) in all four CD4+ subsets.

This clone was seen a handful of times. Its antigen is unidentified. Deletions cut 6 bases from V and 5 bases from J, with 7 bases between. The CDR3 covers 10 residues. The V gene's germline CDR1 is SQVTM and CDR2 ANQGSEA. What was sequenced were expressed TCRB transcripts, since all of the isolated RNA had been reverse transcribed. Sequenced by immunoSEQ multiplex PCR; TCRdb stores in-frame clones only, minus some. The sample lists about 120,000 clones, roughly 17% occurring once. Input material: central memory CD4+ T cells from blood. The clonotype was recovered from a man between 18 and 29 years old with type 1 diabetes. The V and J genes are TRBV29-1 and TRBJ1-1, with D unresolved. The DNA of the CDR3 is TGCAGCGTCCGTTGGACTGAAGCTTTCTTT. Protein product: CSVRWTEAFF. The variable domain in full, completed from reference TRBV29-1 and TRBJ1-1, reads SAVISQKPSRDICQRGTSLTIQCQVDSQVTMMFWYRQQPGQSLTLIATANQGSEATYESGFVIDKFPISRPNLTFSTLTVSNMSPEDSSIYLCSVRWTEAFFGQGTRLTVV.